In its sample, the clone carrying this TCR beta chain was seen a few times. What it recognizes is unknown. The sample belongs to a study of beta chain features in type 1 diabetes. The study reverse transcribed the entire isolated RNA, so it sequenced expressed TCRB transcripts. Measured with immunoSEQ multiplex PCR; TCRdb has only the in-frame clones, and not every one. The table has about 150,000 clones, 10% seen once. Whole-study findings and limits: People with Type 1 diabetes carried modestly yet significantly shorter TCRB CDR3s in all four CD4+ subsets.

The source material was central memory CD4+ T cells from blood. This TCR was sampled from a man under 40 with type 1 diabetes.

The DNA for the CDR3 is TGTGCCAGCAGCACAAGCGGGACTGGGGCCAACGTCCTGACTTTC. Amino acids: CASSTSGTGANVLTF. The rearrangement links TRBV7-3 to TRBJ2-6; 7 bases are a match to TRBD2. With 5 bases clipped from V and 2 bases from J, the junction kept 3 bases outside the gene matches. The germline V gene has CDR1 SGHTA and CDR2 FQGTGA. The CDR3 has 15 amino acids.